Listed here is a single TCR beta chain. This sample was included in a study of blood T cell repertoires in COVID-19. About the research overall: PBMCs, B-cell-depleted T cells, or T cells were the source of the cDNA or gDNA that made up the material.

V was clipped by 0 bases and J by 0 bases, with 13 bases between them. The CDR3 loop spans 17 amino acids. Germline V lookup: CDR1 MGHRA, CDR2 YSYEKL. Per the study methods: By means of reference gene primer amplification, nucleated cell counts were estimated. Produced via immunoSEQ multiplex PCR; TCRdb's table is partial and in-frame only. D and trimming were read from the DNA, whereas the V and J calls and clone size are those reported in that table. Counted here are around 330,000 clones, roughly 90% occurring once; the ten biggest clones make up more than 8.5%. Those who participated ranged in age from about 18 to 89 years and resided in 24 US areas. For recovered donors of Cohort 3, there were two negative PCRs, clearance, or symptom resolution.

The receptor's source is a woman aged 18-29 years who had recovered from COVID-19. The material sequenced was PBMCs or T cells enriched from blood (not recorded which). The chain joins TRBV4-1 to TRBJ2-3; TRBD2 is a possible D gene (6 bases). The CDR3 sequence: CASSQDASDGSTDTQYF. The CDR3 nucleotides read TGCGCCAGCAGCCAAGATGCTAGCGATGGGAGCACAGATACGCAGTATTTT.